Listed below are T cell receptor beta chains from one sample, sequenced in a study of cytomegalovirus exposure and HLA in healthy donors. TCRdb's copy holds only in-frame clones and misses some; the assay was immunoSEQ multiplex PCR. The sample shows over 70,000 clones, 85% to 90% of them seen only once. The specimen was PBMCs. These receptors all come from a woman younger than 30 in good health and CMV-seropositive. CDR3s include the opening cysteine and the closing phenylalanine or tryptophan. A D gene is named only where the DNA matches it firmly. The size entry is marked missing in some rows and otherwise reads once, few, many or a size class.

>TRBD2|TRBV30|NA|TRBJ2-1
CAWGLAGVYNEQFF
TGTGCCTGGGGACTAGCGGGAGTATACAATGAGCAGTTCTTC
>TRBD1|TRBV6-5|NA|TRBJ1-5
CASRRQGSAQPQHF
TGTGCCAGCAGAAGACAGGGGTCGGCTCAGCCCCAGCATTTT
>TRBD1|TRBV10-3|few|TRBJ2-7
CAISGTGGDEQYF
TGTGCCATCAGTGGGACAGGGGGCGACGAGCAGTACTTC
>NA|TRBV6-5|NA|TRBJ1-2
CASSGLQGGYTF
TGTGCCAGCAGCGGACTCCAGGGGGGCTACACCTTC
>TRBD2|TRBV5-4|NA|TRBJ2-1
CASSSKRGLYNEQFF
TGTGCCAGCAGCTCCAAGCGGGGCCTCTACAATGAGCAGTTCTTC
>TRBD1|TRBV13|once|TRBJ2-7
CASSLRGQGLDEQYF
TGTGCCAGCAGCTTAAGGGGACAGGGTCTCGACGAGCAGTACTTC
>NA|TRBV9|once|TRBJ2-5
CASGTYQETQYF
TGTGCCAGCGGGACTTACCAAGAGACCCAGTACTTC
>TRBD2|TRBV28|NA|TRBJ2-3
CASSLSRGGYGHTQYF
TGTGCCAGCAGTTTATCGCGCGGGGGATACGGCCATACGCAGTATTTT
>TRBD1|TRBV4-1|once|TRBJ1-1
CASRTGPRGTEAFF
TGCGCCAGCAGGACAGGGCCCAGGGGCACTGAAGCTTTCTTT
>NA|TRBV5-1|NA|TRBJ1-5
CASSLGETQGNQPQHF
TGCGCCAGCAGCTTAGGGGAGACACAGGGTAATCAGCCCCAGCATTTT
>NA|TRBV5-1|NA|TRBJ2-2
CASTSPRGRNTGELFF
TGCGCCAGCACTAGCCCCCGTGGGAGAAACACCGGGGAGCTGTTTTTT
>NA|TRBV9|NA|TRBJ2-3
CASKRGVRYTDTQYF
TGTGCCAGCAAGAGAGGCGTAAGATACACAGATACGCAGTATTTT
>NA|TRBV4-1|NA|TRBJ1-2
CASSQDPGVGYGYTF
TGCGCCAGCAGCCAAGATCCCGGGGTCGGCTATGGCTACACCTTC
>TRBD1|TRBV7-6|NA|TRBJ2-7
CASSLATGGYYEQYF
TGTGCCAGCAGCTTAGCGACAGGGGGCTACTACGAGCAGTACTTC
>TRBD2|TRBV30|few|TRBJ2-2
CAWSPRAGGPNTGELFF
TGTGCCTGGAGTCCCAGAGCGGGGGGGCCGAACACCGGGGAGCTGTTTTTT
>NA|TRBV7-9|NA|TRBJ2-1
CASSIPNNEQFF
TGTGCCAGCAGCATCCCTAACAATGAGCAGTTCTTC
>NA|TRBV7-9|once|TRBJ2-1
CATQDGFTYNEQFF
TGTGCCACCCAAGACGGGTTCACCTACAATGAGCAGTTCTTC
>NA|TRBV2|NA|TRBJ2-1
CASSVTGSASYNEQFF
TGTGCCAGCAGTGTGACCGGGAGCGCCTCCTACAATGAGCAGTTCTTC
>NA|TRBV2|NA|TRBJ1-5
CASKGDSNQPQHF
TGTGCCAGCAAGGGGGATAGCAATCAGCCCCAGCATTTT
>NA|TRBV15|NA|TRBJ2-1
CATSRDRGDEQFF
TGTGCCACCAGCAGAGATCGAGGCGATGAGCAGTTCTTC
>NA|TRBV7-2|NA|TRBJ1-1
CASSPASGGVNTEAFF
TGTGCCAGCAGCCCCGCATCAGGAGGGGTGAACACTGAAGCTTTCTTT
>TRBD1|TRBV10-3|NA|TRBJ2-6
CAISGDRGTGANVLTF
TGTGCCATCAGTGGGGACAGGGGTACTGGGGCCAACGTCCTGACTTTC